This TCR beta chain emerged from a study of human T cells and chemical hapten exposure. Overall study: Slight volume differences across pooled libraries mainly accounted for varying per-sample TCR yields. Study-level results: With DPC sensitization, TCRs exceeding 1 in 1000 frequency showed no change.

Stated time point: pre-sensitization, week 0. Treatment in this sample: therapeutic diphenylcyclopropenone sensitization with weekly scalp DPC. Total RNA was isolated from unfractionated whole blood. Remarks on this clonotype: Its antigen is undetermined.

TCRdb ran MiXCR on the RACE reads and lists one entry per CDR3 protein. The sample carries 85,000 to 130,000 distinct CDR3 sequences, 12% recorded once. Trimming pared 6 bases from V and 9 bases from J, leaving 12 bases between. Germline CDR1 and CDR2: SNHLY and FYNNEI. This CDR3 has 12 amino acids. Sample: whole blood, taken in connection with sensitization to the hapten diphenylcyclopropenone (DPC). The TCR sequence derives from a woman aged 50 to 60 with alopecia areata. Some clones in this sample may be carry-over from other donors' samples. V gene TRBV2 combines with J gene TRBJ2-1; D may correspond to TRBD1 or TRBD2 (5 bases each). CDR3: CASRRDPFEQFF. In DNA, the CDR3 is TGTGCCAGCAGGAGGGACCCTTTTGAGCAGTTCTTC.